One sample yielded the 23 T cell receptor beta chains listed below, sequenced in a study of blood T cell repertoires in COVID-19. The table came from immunoSEQ multiplex PCR; TCRdb's copy has only in-frame clones and leaves some out. The table lists just over 300,000 clones, 75% to 90% of them singletons. The sample was PBMCs or T cells enriched from blood (not recorded which). The receptors were gathered from a man aged 25 to 40 who had recovered from COVID-19.

The rearrangement joins TRBV2 to TRBJ2-7; 8 positions agree with TRBD2. This CDR3 has 15 amino acids. The junction had 5 bases not matched to a gene; V was cut back by 2 bases and J by 2 bases. Germline CDR1 SNHLY, CDR2 FYNNEI. DNA of the CDR3: TGTGCCAGCAGTGAACTCGGGGGGGGTACCTACGAGCAGTACTTC. Its protein product is CASSELGGGTYEQYF.

The rearrangement links TRBV18 to TRBJ2-1, with 10 bases fitting TRBD2. Trimming at V came to 0 bases and at J to 4 bases, leaving 6 bases not matched to a gene. In germline, CDR1 is KGHSH, CDR2 LQKENI. This CDR3 is built from 17 residues. The CDR3 spells CASSPPSGGGSYNEQFF. As DNA, the CDR3 is TGTGCCAGCTCACCACCGAGCGGGGGGGGCTCTTACAATGAGCAGTTCTTC.

This rearrangement joins TRBV24-1 to TRBJ2-1; D might be TRBD2 (6 bases). The germline gives CDR1 KGHDR, CDR2 SFDVKD. The V and J ends lost 4 bases and 7 bases respectively, with 13 bases between them. The CDR3 is 14 residues long. The CDR3 is CATSEPGLTNEQFF. The CDR3, as DNA: TGTGCCACCAGTGAGCCGGGACTCACAAATGAGCAGTTCTTC.

The CDR3: CASSDTGHSYGYTF. CDR3 nucleotides: TGTGCCAGCAGCGACACTGGACATTCCTATGGCTACACCTTC. The chain recombines TRBV9 with TRBJ1-2; D is possibly TRBD1 (5 bases). The CDR3 sequence is 14 residues long. V shed 3 bases and J shed 4 bases, with 13 bases lying between them. Germline V gene sequence: CDR1 SGDLS, CDR2 YYNGEE.

This clone came up a few times. The chain combines TRBV3-1 (or the pseudogene TRBV3-2) with TRBJ1-6; D gene ambiguous. CDR3 size: 16 residues. Germline assignment: CDR1 LGHDT and CDR2 YNNKEL (reference sequence). Trimming stripped 0 bases from V and 6 bases from J, with 12 bases between. The CDR3 here is CASSQDAAGSNSPLHF. DNA for the CDR3: TGTGCCAGCAGCCAAGATGCAGCAGGTTCTAATTCACCCCTCCACTTT.

The chain has TRBV29-1 and TRBJ1-4; 7 positions agree with TRBD1. With V trimmed by 7 bases and J by 12 bases, 8 bases remained unmatched. The CDR3 consists of 11 residues. Germline lookup yields CDR1 SQVTM and CDR2 ANQGSEA. CDR3 amino acids: CSAGSQGELFF. The CDR3 nucleotides are TGCAGCGCCGGATCCCAGGGGGAACTGTTTTTT.

V gene TRBV5-1 combines with J gene TRBJ1-2, with TRBD1 identical over 9 bases. V lost 2 bases and J lost 6; bases outside the gene matches: 2. The CDR3 has 13 amino acids. Germline CDR1 reads SGHRS; CDR2 reads YFSETQ. The CDR3 coding sequence is TGCGCCAGCAGCTTCACAGGGGGCGATGGCTACACCTTC. Amino acid sequence: CASSFTGGDGYTF.

Written as DNA, the CDR3 is TGTGCCAGCAGCCAAGATGGAGTAAGGCAGCTCTCTGGGGCCAACGTCCTGACTTTC. Protein: CASSQDGVRQLSGANVLTF. The chain couples TRBV3-1 (or the pseudogene TRBV3-2) to TRBJ2-6; D remains unclear. Germline V gene sequence: CDR1 LGHDT, CDR2 YNNKEL (reference sequence). Between the trimmed V and J ends, which lost 0 bases and 0 bases, there was a span of 15 bases. This CDR3 contains 19 residues.

The chain carries TRBV6-1 and TRBJ1-1; no clear D gene. Per germline, CDR1 MNHNS and CDR2 SASEGT. This CDR3 region has 14 residues. Trimming left V 3 bases short and J 5 bases short, with 13 bases between. The CDR3 sequence is CASSDGGYGTEAFF. In DNA, the CDR3 is TGTGCCAGCAGTGACGGAGGTTATGGGACTGAAGCTTTCTTT.

The chain has TRBV4-1 and TRBJ1-4; D might be TRBD1 (5 bases). CDR3 length equals 18 residues. Germline loops: CDR1 MGHRA, CDR2 YSYEKL. The V end lost 0 bases, the J end lost 0 bases, and 14 bases lay between the germline ends. The CDR3: CASSQDWGRVATNEKLFF. In DNA form, the CDR3 reads TGCGCCAGCAGCCAAGATTGGGGCAGGGTAGCAACTAATGAAAAACTGTTTTTT.

The chain uses TRBV9 and TRBJ1-1; 8 bases are shared with TRBD1. The CDR3 extends over 14 amino acids. The germline V gene has CDR1 SGDLS and CDR2 YYNGEE. The ends lost 0 bases at V and 7 bases at J; junction bases unmatched: 5. The CDR3 nucleotides read TGTGCCAGCAGCGTAGAACAGGGGGTTAGTGAAGCTTTCTTT. Residues: CASSVEQGVSEAFF.

Details on this clone: This may stem from a read error, because a much larger clone lies one nucleotide away. The gene calls are TRBV6-2 or TRBV6-3 and TRBJ1-1, with 7 bases fitting TRBD1. V gave up 2 bases and J gave up 0 bases; unmatched junction bases: 0. CDR3 length equals 14 residues. Looked up from germline, CDR1 is MNHEY and CDR2 is SVGEGT. CDR3 DNA sequence: TGTGCCAGCAGTTACGGACAGGTGAACACTGAAGCTTTCTTT. It encodes CASSYGQVNTEAFF.

The rearrangement joins TRBV9 to TRBJ2-1; 10 bases map to TRBD2. The CDR3 consists of 16 residues. The J segment lost 0 bases and the V segment lost 4 bases, leaving 4 bases of the junction unmatched. Per the germline V gene, CDR1 is SGDLS and CDR2 is YYNGEE. The CDR3 spells CASSPSGGPSYNEQFF. CDR3 nucleotide sequence: TGTGCCAGCAGCCCTAGCGGGGGTCCCTCCTACAATGAGCAGTTCTTC.

The chain has TRBV24-1 and TRBJ1-5, with TRBD1 identical over 7 bases. V was clipped by 4 bases and J by 5 bases; unmatched bases: 4. Germline CDR1 KGHDR, CDR2 SFDVKD. The CDR3 sequence is 14 residues long. CDR3 loop: CATSENDRDQPQHF. CDR3 DNA: TGTGCCACCAGTGAAAACGACAGGGATCAGCCCCAGCATTTT.

This clone was detected a few times. V and J are TRBV27 and TRBJ1-1, with 7 bases aligning to TRBD1. The CDR3 sequence is 16 residues long. Germline-derived CDR1 and CDR2 are MNHEY and SMNVEV (reference sequence). J lost 2 bases, V lost 8 bases, and 14 bases had no gene match. CDR3 nucleotides: TGTGCCAGCTTAGGGACAAACAGGGGTACAAACACTGAAGCTTTCTTT. It yields the protein CASLGTNRGTNTEAFF.

The V gene is TRBV4-3, the J gene TRBJ2-3, with 8 bases identical to TRBD2. CDR1 and CDR2 (germline): LGHNA, YSLEER. The CDR3 sequence is 19 residues long. The ends lost 4 bases at V and 8 bases at J; junction bases unmatched: 23. Here the CDR3 DNA reads TGCGCCAGCAGCCCTTCGGGGGGGGCGACCACTCTTCACAGCGCTACGCAGTATTTT. It translates to CASSPSGGATTLHSATQYF.

The chain joins TRBV12-3 or TRBV12-4 to TRBJ1-2; D is uncertain. V lost 4 bases, J lost 7 bases, and 13 bases lay in between. This CDR3 has 13 residues. CDR3 sequence: CASSSTLLFGYTF. The CDR3 region has the DNA TGTGCCAGCAGTTCGACACTTTTATTTGGCTACACCTTC.

The chain joins TRBV7-8 to TRBJ2-7, with D perhaps TRBD2 (5 bases). The CDR3 consists of 14 residues. The ends were cut back, 5 bases at V and 2 bases at J, with 13 bases in the middle. Per germline, CDR1 SGHVS and CDR2 FQNEAQ. The CDR3 loop reads CASSPGVDPYEQYF. DNA for the CDR3: TGTGCCAGCAGCCCCGGGGTCGACCCCTACGAGCAGTACTTC.

The J gene is TRBJ1-6, the V gene TRBV5-1; D possibly corresponds to TRBD1 (6 bases). CDR1 and CDR2 (germline): SGHRS, YFSETQ. This CDR3 is 14 amino acids long. Trimming removed 4 bases at V and 8 bases at J, with 13 bases between. Here the CDR3 reads CASSPTGGDSPLHF. CDR3 DNA sequence: TGCGCCAGCAGCCCGACAGGTGGGGATTCACCCCTCCACTTT. The full variable domain, in which reference TRBV5-1 and TRBJ1-6 provide the parts outside the CDR3, is KAGVTQTPRYLIKTRGQQVTLSCSPISGHRSVSWYQQTPGQGLQFLFEYFSETQRNKGNFPGRFSGRQFSNSRSEMNVSTLELGDSALYLCASSPTGGDSPLHFGNGTRLTVT.

V and J are TRBV30 and TRBJ2-1; the match to TRBD2 covers 10 bases. The germline gives CDR1 GTSNPN, CDR2 SVGIG (reference sequence). This CDR3 comprises 15 residues. Germline trimming cut 2 bases from V and 13 bases from J; bases unmatched to any gene: 14. The CDR3 region is CAWSYTLASGGHQFF. CDR3 in DNA: TGTGCCTGGAGTTATACGCTGGCTAGCGGGGGCCACCAGTTCTTC.

This clone was detected a few times. This rearrangement joins TRBV5-1 to TRBJ1-3; TRBD1 might be the D (6 bases). The germline V gene has CDR1 SGHRS and CDR2 YFSETQ. The CDR3 extends over 15 amino acids. V was pared by 4 bases and J by 4 bases, with 15 bases between. CDR3 residues: CASSRDNFGGNTIYF. DNA of the CDR3: TGCGCCAGCAGCAGGGACAACTTCGGGGGAAACACCATATATTTT.

The chain combines TRBV5-1 with TRBJ2-5; TRBD2 might be the D (6 bases). The germline V gene has CDR1 SGHRS and CDR2 YFSETQ. The CDR3 loop spans 12 amino acids. V dropped 7 bases and J dropped 2 bases, with 9 bases sitting between them. CDR3 amino acids: CASGSGQETQYF. The CDR3 region has the DNA TGCGCCAGCGGTAGCGGACAAGAGACCCAGTACTTC. The full variable domain, rest sourced from reference TRBV5-1 and TRBJ2-5, is KAGVTQTPRYLIKTRGQQVTLSCSPISGHRSVSWYQQTPGQGLQFLFEYFSETQRNKGNFPGRFSGRQFSNSRSEMNVSTLELGDSALYLCASGSGQETQYFGPGTRLLVL.

The chain couples TRBV4-3 to TRBJ1-2; 9 positions match TRBD1. The CDR3 extends over 15 amino acids. Germline CDR1 reads LGHNA; CDR2 reads YSLEER. Trimming cost V 4 bases and J 6 bases; bases outside gene matches: 9. This CDR3 is CASSRGQGQLDGYTF. In DNA, the CDR3 is TGCGCCAGCAGCCGAGGACAGGGGCAATTAGATGGCTACACCTTC.